This TCR beta chain was obtained from a study of beta chain features in type 1 diabetes (dated by TCRdb to between 2018 and 2020). For context, the study as a whole: Mean age, gender distribution, total cell number and subset yield did not differ between patients and healthy donors. Regulatory and stem cell-like memory subsets were isolated from only 8 patients and 8 healthy donors, whereas naive and central memory subsets came from all 30 or so donors. In the study, recently diagnosed type 1 diabetes patients and matched healthy donors were compared on the TCRB repertoires of their sorted circulating CD4+ T cell subsets. A total of around 110,000,000 sorted cells were examined across all samples, and RNA yield correlated strongly with the number of cells per subset.

The entire isolated RNA was reverse transcribed using the High Capacity cDNA Reverse Transcription Kit, and thus expressed TCRB transcripts were sequenced. Naive, central memory and regulatory T cell samples underwent deep immunoSEQ sequencing, averaging around 3.7 million total reads per sample. Sorted cells were lysed in RLT buffer and RNA was extracted with DNase-treated RNeasy Micro or Mini kits, depending on cell number. To prevent cross-contamination, every cell subset was processed on its own, while patient and healthy donor samples were processed together. The immunoSEQ multiplex PCR was used to amplify TCRB sequences from cDNA, generating 87-bp fragments that spanned the CDR3 region. The amplicons were sequenced using the Illumina HiSeq platform. In the paper's pipeline: PCR bias was computationally corrected using synthetic template baselines, reads within Hamming distance 2 were collapsed, and singletons that could not be merged were discarded. Reads were aligned against IMGT so that V, D and J genes, CDR3 length and insertions or deletions at six rearrangement sites could be assigned. Clonotype counts were normalized to sorted cell number within each subset before computing true diversity and Gini coefficients with the tcR R package. The overlap coefficient, calculated on TCRB nucleotide sequences, was used to quantify repertoire sharing. Out-of-frame TCRB sequences from naive cells were analyzed to stand in for the pre-selection repertoire. Imported from immuneACCESS, the table was reduced by TCRdb to in-frame sequences with V and J called. These copies leave out some clones; in studies compared against another copy, an unresolved V gene accounts for under half, and the cause of the remainder is not known. The DNA gave D and trimming, while V, J and clone size come from that table. This sample lists about 330,000 clones; approximately 9.9% were detected once. The ten top clones hold 0.015% to 0.02% of the sample.

Each donor gave one peripheral blood draw, averaging approximately 0.12 L, which was collected into heparinised tubes. Using a panel that included CD45RO, CCR7, CD25, CD127, CD95 and CD27, naive, central memory, regulatory and stem cell-like memory CD4+ T cells were sorted on a BD FACSAria II. Purity was above 95% for every sorted population. Right away, PBMCs were isolated by Lymphoprep density gradient centrifugation and were stained directly, with no culture step. So that batch effects would be minimized, each experiment stained and sorted samples in pairs, pairing one healthy donor with one patient. Concerning this clone itself: The clone's antigen remains unknown. Nothing much larger sits one base from this clone, and base qualities are not available.

Broader findings and caveats from the paper: Naive, central memory and regulatory TCRB repertoires appeared more similar among patients than among healthy donors. PCR might favor shorter templates, but patient and control samples were amplified and corrected together, so any skew would affect both groups equally. A moderate but significant shortening of TCRB CDR3 length was observed in type 1 diabetes patients in all four CD4+ subsets. Because small numbers of individuals were included in the HLA sub-analyses, any influence of HLA type on TCRB rearrangement was left unresolved. Sequencing cDNA rather than genomic DNA could over-represent highly expressing activated cells, although activation and CD3 levels did not differ between groups. Patients with type 1 diabetes made fewer insertions and deleted more nucleotides at VDJ recombination sites, implying thymic rearrangement abnormalities.

The CDR3 runs 14 residues from the cysteine to the phenylalanine. Only the CDR3 DNA stays, 42 bases, in frame from base 1. A distance of 8 bases separates the germline ends of V and J, which lose 0 bases and 2 bases respectively. The germline V gene (reference sequence) gives CDR1 as GTSNPN and CDR2 as SVGIG. Sequenced input: naive CD4+ T cells from blood. The cell subset or site label corresponds to: true naive CD4+ T cells. The sequence is built from TRBV30 and TRBJ1-5; TRBD1 might be the D gene, on 5 matching bases. This receptor was identified in a woman in her 30s in good health. The DNA is as follows: TGTGCCTGGAGTGTCCCAGGGCGCAATCAGCCCCAGCATTTT. This gives the protein CAWSVPGRNQPQHF.